Listed below are T cell receptor beta chains from one sample, sequenced in a study of blood T cells in healthy people across ages. TCRdb analysed the 5' RACE reads with MiXCR anew, one entry per CDR3 protein. The sample lists approximately 880,000 distinct CDR3 sequences; roughly 43% were seen once. The material sequenced was blood. These receptors originate from a young man in good health. Each CDR3 is given with its conserved first and last residue. Fields, in order: V gene, clone size, D gene, J gene, CDR3 DNA, CDR3 protein. D genes are given only for firm matches. Only part of the rows carry a size: once, few, many, or a class if the clone is expanded.

TRBV20-1	.	TRBD2	TRBJ2-3	TGCAGTGCTAGAGATTGGACTAGCGGTACAGATACGCAGTATTTT	CSARDWTSGTDTQYF
TRBV4-1	.	TRBD1	TRBJ1-2	TGCGCCAGCAGCCAAGCAGGGGGCCGCATTGGCTACACCTTC	CASSQAGGRIGYTF
TRBV12-3/TRBV12-4	.	.	TRBJ2-3	TGTGCCAGCAGTTTAGGAGGGAGAGTGCTAGCAGATACGCAGTATTTT	CASSLGGRVLADTQYF
TRBV5-1	.	.	TRBJ2-1	TGCGCCAGCAGCTTGGCCACTGGCCGGGGAAGTGAGCAGTTCTTC	CASSLATGRGSEQFF
TRBV5-1	.	.	TRBJ2-7	TGCGCCAGCAGCGCAGGACAATTAAACTACGAGCAGTACTTC	CASSAGQLNYEQYF
TRBV12-3/TRBV12-4	many	.	TRBJ2-3	TGTGCCAGCAGTTTTGAGGGGGGCGTGCTAGATACGCAGTATTTT	CASSFEGGVLDTQYF
TRBV7-2	.	.	TRBJ2-1	TGTGCCAGCAGCTTAGAAGGGCCCCCTACCAATGAGCAGTTCTTC	CASSLEGPPTNEQFF
TRBV20-1	few	.	TRBJ2-5	TGCAGTGCTAGACAATGGGGCGGAGGGAGGGAGACCCAGTACTTC	CSARQWGGGRETQYF
TRBV6-6	once	.	TRBJ1-1	TGTGCCAGCAGTGCGGGGCTGGTTGACACTGAAGCTTTCTTT	CASSAGLVDTEAFF
TRBV11-3	.	TRBD1	TRBJ2-2	TGTGCCAGCACTAAACAGGGGGACACCGGGGAGCTGTTTTTT	CASTKQGDTGELFF
TRBV25-1	.	TRBD1	TRBJ2-1	TGTGCCAGCACCGACAGGGGGGGATACAATGAGCAGTTCTTC	CASTDRGGYNEQFF
TRBV27	.	TRBD1	TRBJ2-5	TGTGCCAGCAGTCGTAGGACAGGGAAAGAGACCCAGTACTTC	CASSRRTGKETQYF